The 10 T cell receptor beta chains listed next were all sequenced from one sample in a study of CXCR3-negative and CXCR3-positive naive CD8 T cells. Which antigens these TCRs recognize remains unknown. UMI-labeled 5' RACE yielded the TRB cDNA libraries. TCRdb reprocessed the 5' RACE reads and stores each CDR3 protein as one record, lacking DNA. This sample's table has around 5,000 distinct CDR3 sequences. General study points: Higher TRB CDR3 hydrophobicity marked CXCR3-positive naive cells relative to CXCR3-negative naive cells.

The specimen sequenced was naive CXCR3+ CD8+ T cells from blood. Subset described: CD45RO-CCR7+CD27+CD95- naive CD8+ T cells expressing CXCR3 (TNR3+). These receptors were obtained from a human donor in good health. Some clones in this sample may be carry-over from other donors' samples.

The V call is TRBV20-1, the J call TRBJ2-5; TCRdb names TRBD2, which stays unverified in the absence of DNA. The CDR3 covers 14 residues. Germline V gene lookup returns CDR1 DFQATT and CDR2 SNEGSKA (reference sequence). The CDR3 loop reads CSATSGSFQETQYF.

This chain joins TRBV4-3 and TRBJ1-1; TCRdb's D call, TRBD1, is unchecked because there is no DNA. The germline CDR1 and CDR2 sequences are LGHNA and YSLEER. The CDR3 totals 14 residues. This CDR3 reads CASSAAGVGTEAFF.

This clonotype is called medium-sized based on its frequency. The genes are TRBV7-2 and TRBJ1-1; the D call from TCRdb, TRBD1, cannot be confirmed without DNA. This CDR3 region has 16 residues. In germline, CDR1 is SGHTA, CDR2 FQGNSA. The CDR3 loop reads CASSLGPGQSNTEAFF. Combining the CDR3 with reference TRBV7-2 and TRBJ1-1 gives the whole variable domain GAGVSQSPSNKVTEKGKDVELRCDPISGHTALYWYRQSLGQGLEFLIYFQGNSAPDKSGLPSDRFSAERTGGSVSTLTIQRTQQEDSAVYLCASSLGPGQSNTEAFFGQGTRLTVV.

This clonotype registers medium-sized (0.01 to 0.1%) by frequency. The rearrangement links TRBV7-2 to TRBJ2-1; TCRdb lists TRBD1, though no DNA is available to test this call. Germline CDR1 reads SGHTA; CDR2 reads FQGNSA. This CDR3 comprises 15 residues. The CDR3: CASSQAGGAYNEQFF.

V is TRBV9 and J is TRBJ1-2; the D gene TCRdb calls, TRBD1, cannot be checked with no DNA. The germline V gene has CDR1 SGDLS and CDR2 YYNGEE. The CDR3 spans 15 residues. This CDR3 is CASSVRGLAPYGYTF.

Its frequency marks this clonotype as medium-sized. The rearrangement links TRBV10-3 to TRBJ2-3. This CDR3 is built from 11 residues. Germline values: CDR1 ENHRY, CDR2 SYGVKD. The chain's CDR3 is CAIRKEDTQYF.

CDR3 protein: CASRQRSGANVLTF. This rearrangement joins TRBV5-1 to TRBJ2-6. The CDR3 totals 14 residues. The V gene's germline CDR1 is SGHRS and CDR2 YFSETQ.

The rearrangement links TRBV20-1 to TRBJ2-7; TCRdb gives TRBD2 as the D gene, but with no DNA this cannot be confirmed. The CDR3 totals 14 residues. Germline values: CDR1 DFQATT, CDR2 SNEGSKA (reference sequence). The CDR3 protein is CSARTRTLSYEQYF.

The chain combines TRBV27 with TRBJ2-7; absent DNA, TCRdb's TRBD1 call cannot be checked. This CDR3 has 12 amino acids. CDR1 and CDR2 from the germline V gene are MNHEY and SMNVEV (reference sequence). CDR3 protein: CASSGTRYEQYF.

The J gene is TRBJ2-7, the V gene TRBV6-4. The germline gives CDR1 MRHNA, CDR2 SNTAGT. The CDR3 is 18 amino acids. The chain's CDR3 is CASSDSHSTTGSSYEQYF.